One sample yielded the 26 T cell receptor beta chains listed below, sequenced in a study of monozygotic twins with inflammatory bowel disease. TCRdb reanalyzed the 5' RACE reads and collapses them to one entry per CDR3 protein, without DNA. The sample table includes some 99,000 distinct CDR3 sequences. Sequenced: blood. These receptors originate from a human donor with ulcerative colitis or Crohn's disease, or a healthy co-twin of an affected twin (not recorded which).

The chain combines TRBV30 with TRBJ1-4. This CDR3 is built from 14 residues. CDR1 is GTSNPN, CDR2 SVGIG, per germline (reference sequence). CDR3 sequence reads: CAWSLGSSNEKLFF.

CDR3 sequence: CASRMTASYEQYF. This chain uses TRBV12-3 or TRBV12-4 with TRBJ2-7. This CDR3 is built from 13 residues.

The J gene is TRBJ1-2, the V gene TRBV2. The CDR3 has 11 residues. Germline loops: CDR1 SNHLY, CDR2 FYNNEI. CDR3 in amino acids: CASLMEYGYTF.

The chain's CDR3 is CASSLAMTTLLYEQYF. V and J are TRBV7-8 and TRBJ2-7; with no DNA, the TCRdb D assignment of TRBD2 cannot be verified. Germline V gives CDR1 SGHVS, CDR2 FQNEAQ. This CDR3 contains 16 residues.

CDR3 region: CASSPNKYSEAFF. The genes are TRBV7-9 and TRBJ1-1. CDR1 is SEHNR and CDR2 is FQNEAQ in the germline V gene (reference sequence). The CDR3 length is 13 residues.

This chain uses TRBV6-1 with TRBJ2-1; TCRdb lists TRBD2, though no DNA is available to test this call. This CDR3 has 14 residues. Germline loops: CDR1 MNHNS, CDR2 SASEGT. The CDR3 loop reads CASSVAGGANEQFF.

The chain carries TRBV7-9 and TRBJ1-5; TCRdb names TRBD1, which stays unverified in the absence of DNA. This CDR3 region has 16 residues. Per the germline V gene, CDR1 is SEHNR and CDR2 is FQNEAQ (reference sequence). The chain's CDR3 is CASSLGTGRSHQPQHF.

This sequence joins TRBV11-2 and TRBJ2-3. This CDR3 spans 14 amino acids. From germline, CDR1 is SGHAT and CDR2 FQNNGV. CDR3 amino acids: CASSGLVGTDTQYF.

The V gene is TRBV6-4, the J gene TRBJ2-1; TCRdb selects TRBD2, and the lack of DNA leaves this call unchecked. This CDR3 has 15 amino acids. CDR1 and CDR2 from the germline V gene are MRHNA and SNTAGT. This CDR3 is CASAREGTSYNEQFF.

V gene TRBV7-2 combines with J gene TRBJ2-7; TCRdb proposes TRBD1, but this gene call is untestable without DNA. Germline loops: CDR1 SGHTA, CDR2 FQGNSA. CDR3 length: 15 residues. The CDR3 region is CASSQRGMGLYEQYF. The full variable domain, its missing parts supplied by reference TRBV7-2 and TRBJ2-7, is GAGVSQSPSNKVTEKGKDVELRCDPISGHTALYWYRQSLGQGLEFLIYFQGNSAPDKSGLPSDRFSAERTGGSVSTLTIQRTQQEDSAVYLCASSQRGMGLYEQYFGPGTRLTVT.

The chain joins TRBV20-1 to TRBJ2-7; TCRdb designates TRBD1, a call that cannot be tested without DNA. Germline V gene data show CDR1 as DFQATT and CDR2 as SNEGSKA (reference sequence). CDR3 length: 13 residues. The CDR3 sequence: CSASLREPYEQYF.

The rearrangement links TRBV10-3 to TRBJ2-3; TCRdb outputs TRBD2, but without DNA this stays unchecked. The germline gives CDR1 ENHRY, CDR2 SYGVKD. The CDR3 loop spans 14 amino acids. CDR3 loop: CAIRREDGTDTQYF.

The V and J genes are TRBV20-1 and TRBJ1-2. The CDR3 sequence is 13 residues long. Germline V CDR1 and CDR2: DFQATT, SNEGSKA (reference sequence). The CDR3 protein is CSARVNSTYGYTF.

The V call is TRBV10-3, the J call TRBJ2-7; there is no DNA to check the TCRdb D call of TRBD2. This CDR3 has 16 amino acids. Germline CDR1 and CDR2: ENHRY and SYGVKD. This CDR3 reads CAISGTSGRASYEQYF.

The chain has TRBV11-2 and TRBJ2-1; TCRdb designates TRBD2, a call that cannot be tested without DNA. From germline, CDR1 is SGHAT and CDR2 FQNNGV. The CDR3 totals 15 residues. The chain's CDR3 is CASSLAGGQYNEQFF.

V is TRBV11-2 and J is TRBJ1-5; without DNA, the TCRdb call of TRBD1 cannot be checked. The CDR3 is made up of 16 amino acids. The germline CDR1 and CDR2 sequences are SGHAT and FQNNGV. This chain's CDR3 is CASSLGDRDRGQPQHF.

The chain uses TRBV20-1 and TRBJ2-1; with no DNA, the TCRdb D assignment of TRBD2 cannot be verified. In germline, CDR1 is DFQATT, CDR2 SNEGSKA (reference sequence). CDR3 size: 15 residues. CDR3 region: CSARSGRAYHNEQFF.

The V gene is TRBV6-5, the J gene TRBJ2-1; lacking DNA, the TRBD1 call made by TCRdb goes unchecked. The CDR3 length is 19 residues. Germline-derived CDR1 and CDR2 are MNHEY and SVGAGI. The CDR3 region is CASRSLRGQGSSPYNEQFF.

J is TRBJ1-4 and V is TRBV14; the D call from TCRdb, TRBD1, cannot be confirmed without DNA. In germline, CDR1 is SGHDN, CDR2 FVKESK. The CDR3 is made up of 13 amino acids. Here the CDR3 reads CASSPRVYEKLFF. Based on the CDR3 plus reference TRBV14 and TRBJ1-4, the full variable domain is EAGVTQFPSHSVIEKGQTVTLRCDPISGHDNLYWYRRVMGKEIKFLLHFVKESKQDESGMPNNRFLAERTGGTYSTLKVQPAELEDSGVYFCASSPRVYEKLFFGSGTQLSVL.

The chain joins TRBV11-2 to TRBJ2-7; TCRdb reports TRBD1, a call that lacks DNA to check it against. The CDR3 length is 14 residues. Germline CDR1 SGHAT, CDR2 FQNNGV. The CDR3 sequence is CASSLTPGGEEQYF.

CDR3 loop: CASSFTPLSNTGELFF. The chain links TRBV28 to TRBJ2-2; as DNA is missing, the TRBD1 call by TCRdb cannot be tested. The germline CDR1 and CDR2 sequences are MDHEN and SYDVKM. The CDR3 is 16 residues long.

The genes are TRBV23-1 and TRBJ2-3; TCRdb's D gene call, TRBD1, goes unchecked for lack of DNA. TRBV23-1 is classed as an ORF, of uncertain function. The CDR3 totals 13 residues. This CDR3 is CASQGARADTQYF.

The chain recombines TRBV7-2 with TRBJ1-6. Germline lookup yields CDR1 SGHTA and CDR2 FQGNSA. CDR3 length: 14 amino acids. The CDR3 loop reads CASSLTPDNSPLHF.

The chain combines TRBV4-1 with TRBJ2-3; TCRdb designates TRBD1, a call that cannot be tested without DNA. The CDR3 contains 17 residues. Germline V gene data show CDR1 as MGHRA and CDR2 as YSYEKL. This chain's CDR3 is CASSQIAGTGDWDTQYF.

The CDR3 sequence is CASSLRLQETQYF. V gene TRBV5-6 combines with J gene TRBJ2-5. Germline V gives CDR1 SGHDT, CDR2 YYEEEE. This CDR3 region has 13 residues.

CDR3 region: CSASSGVPYNEQFF. The J gene is TRBJ2-1, the V gene TRBV20-1; the D call from TCRdb, TRBD2, cannot be confirmed without DNA. The germline V gene encodes CDR1 DFQATT and CDR2 SNEGSKA (reference sequence). This CDR3 region has 14 residues.